This section outlines one T cell receptor (beta chain) sequence together with its context. This sample was included in a study of blood T cell repertoires in COVID-19. In germline, CDR1 is KGHSH, CDR2 LQKENI. Trimming at V came to 3 bases and at J to 3 bases, leaving 4 bases not matched to a gene. The CDR3 length is 14 residues. Generated by immunoSEQ multiplex PCR, the TCRdb table keeps only in-frame clones and is missing some. This sample has about 500,000 clones; roughly 89% occur once, and the top ten carry about 1%. The chain is built from TRBV18 and TRBJ2-7, with 8 bases lining up with TRBD1. The receptor was derived from a man between 18 and 29 years old with COVID-19, enrolled during active disease. Sequencing used peripheral blood. The CDR3 sequence: CASSPPDRGYEQYF. Here the CDR3 DNA reads TGTGCCAGCTCACCTCCCGACAGGGGCTACGAGCAGTACTTC.